The clone carrying this T cell receptor (beta chain) has ten or more counts. TCRdb re-derived calls from the 5' RACE reads in MiXCR, one entry per CDR3 protein. Among about 110,000 distinct CDR3 sequences listed, 15% to 20% were seen once. This sample stems from a study of T-cell memory formation after mild COVID-19. Per germline, CDR1 SGHTA and CDR2 FQGNSA. The CDR3 has 17 amino acids. V was pared by 5 bases and J by 8 bases, with 13 bases of the junction left unmatched. The sample consisted of PBMCs or a T cell subset sorted from them (not recorded which). This chain joins TRBV7-2 and TRBJ2-6; TRBD1 agrees at 9 bases. This TCR was sampled from a man aged 18 to 30 who had mild COVID-19 (a few samples of this study predate the infection). Cell type and time point are not known. The CDR3 bases are TGTGCCAGCAGCAGACAGACAGGGGGTGGAACCACCAACGTCCTGACTTTC. This sequence encodes CASSRQTGGGTTNVLTF.